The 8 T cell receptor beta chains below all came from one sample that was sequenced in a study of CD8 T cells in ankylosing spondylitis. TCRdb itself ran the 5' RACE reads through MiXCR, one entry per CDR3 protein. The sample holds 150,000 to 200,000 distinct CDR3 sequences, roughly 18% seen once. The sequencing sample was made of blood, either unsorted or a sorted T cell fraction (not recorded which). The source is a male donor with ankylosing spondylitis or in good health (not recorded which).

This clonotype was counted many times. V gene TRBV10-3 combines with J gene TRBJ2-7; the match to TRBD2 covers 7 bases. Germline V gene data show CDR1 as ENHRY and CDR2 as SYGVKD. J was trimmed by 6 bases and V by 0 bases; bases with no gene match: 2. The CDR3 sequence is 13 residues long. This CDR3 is CAISESGRTEQYF. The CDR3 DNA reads TGTGCCATCAGTGAGTCCGGGAGGACCGAGCAGTACTTC.

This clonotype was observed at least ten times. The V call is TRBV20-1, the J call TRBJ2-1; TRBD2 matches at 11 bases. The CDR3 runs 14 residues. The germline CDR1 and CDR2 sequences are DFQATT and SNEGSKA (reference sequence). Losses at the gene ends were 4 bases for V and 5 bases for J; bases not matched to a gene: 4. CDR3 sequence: CSAKGTSGHNEQFF. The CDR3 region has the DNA TGCAGTGCTAAAGGGACTAGCGGACACAATGAGCAGTTCTTC.

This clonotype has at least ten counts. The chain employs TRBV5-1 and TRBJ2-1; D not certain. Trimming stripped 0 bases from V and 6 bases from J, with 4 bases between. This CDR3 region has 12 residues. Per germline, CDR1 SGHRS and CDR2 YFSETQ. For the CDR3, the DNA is TGCGCCAGCAGCTTGGCGGGCAATGAGCAGTTCTTC. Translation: CASSLAGNEQFF. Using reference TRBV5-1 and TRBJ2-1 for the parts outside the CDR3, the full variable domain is KAGVTQTPRYLIKTRGQQVTLSCSPISGHRSVSWYQQTPGQGLQFLFEYFSETQRNKGNFPGRFSGRQFSNSRSEMNVSTLELGDSALYLCASSLAGNEQFFGPGTRLTVL.

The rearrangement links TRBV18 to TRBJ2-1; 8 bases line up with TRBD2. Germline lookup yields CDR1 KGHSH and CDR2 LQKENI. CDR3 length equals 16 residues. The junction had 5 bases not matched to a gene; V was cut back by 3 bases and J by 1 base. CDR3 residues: CASSPPGGGSYNEQFF. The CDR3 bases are TGTGCCAGCTCACCTCCGGGAGGGGGGTCCTACAATGAGCAGTTCTTC.

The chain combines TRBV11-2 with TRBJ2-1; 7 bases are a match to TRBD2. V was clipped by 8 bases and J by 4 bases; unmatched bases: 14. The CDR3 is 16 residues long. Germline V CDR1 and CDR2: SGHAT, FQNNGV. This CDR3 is CASSKRAGDFYNEQFF. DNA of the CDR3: TGTGCCAGCTCCAAACGGGCGGGGGATTTTTACAATGAGCAGTTCTTC.

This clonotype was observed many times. CDR3 in DNA: TGCGCCAGCAGCGCCGGGCCTCAAGAGACCCAGTACTTC. It encodes CASSAGPQETQYF. The genes are TRBV5-1 and TRBJ2-5; D is uncertain. V lost 4 bases and J lost 2, with 9 bases in between. From germline, CDR1 is SGHRS and CDR2 YFSETQ. The CDR3 loop spans 13 amino acids. Based on the CDR3 plus reference TRBV5-1 and TRBJ2-5, the full variable domain is KAGVTQTPRYLIKTRGQQVTLSCSPISGHRSVSWYQQTPGQGLQFLFEYFSETQRNKGNFPGRFSGRQFSNSRSEMNVSTLELGDSALYLCASSAGPQETQYFGPGTRLLVL.

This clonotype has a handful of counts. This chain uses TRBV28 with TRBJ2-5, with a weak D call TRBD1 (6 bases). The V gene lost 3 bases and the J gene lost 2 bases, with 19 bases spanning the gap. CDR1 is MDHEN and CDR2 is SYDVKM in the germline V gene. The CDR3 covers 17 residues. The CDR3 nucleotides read TGTGCCAGCAGTTTCTCCCTTGTGGGGGCAATACAAGAGACCCAGTACTTC. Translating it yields CASSFSLVGAIQETQYF.

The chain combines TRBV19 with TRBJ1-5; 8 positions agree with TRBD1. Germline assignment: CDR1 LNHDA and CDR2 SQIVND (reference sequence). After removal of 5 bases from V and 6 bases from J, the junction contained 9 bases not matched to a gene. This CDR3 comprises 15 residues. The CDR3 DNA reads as TGTGCCAGTAGTTCGGTGGACAGGGCCACTCAGCCCCAGCATTTT. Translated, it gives CASSSVDRATQPQHF.